Sequencing of this T cell receptor beta chain was carried out in a study of T cell changes during pregnancy in multiple sclerosis. Sequencing was performed with immunoSEQ multiplex PCR; in TCRdb, only in-frame clones are kept and a portion is missing. The sample contains under 45,000 clones, 91% of which appear only once. J was trimmed by 5 bases and V by 5 bases; bases with no gene match: 13. Germline CDR1 is MDHEN and CDR2 is SYDVKM. The CDR3 is 17 residues long. The rearrangement uses TRBV28 and TRBJ2-5; 11 bases fit TRBD1. This receptor was identified in a female donor in good health, enrolled as a control in a pregnancy study. The sample in question was CD4+ T cells from peripheral blood mononuclear cells, obtained in the second trimester of pregnancy. Here the CDR3 DNA reads TGTGCCAGCAGTAGGTTGGGGACAGGGGGTATGGGTGAGACCCAGTACTTC. Amino acid sequence: CASSRLGTGGMGETQYF. Complete variable domain (other parts from reference TRBV28 and TRBJ2-5): DVKVTQSSRYLVKRTGEKVFLECVQDMDHENMFWYRQDPGLGLRLIYFSYDVKMKEKGDIPEGYSVSREKKERFSLILESASTNQTSMYLCASSRLGTGGMGETQYFGPGTRLLVL.